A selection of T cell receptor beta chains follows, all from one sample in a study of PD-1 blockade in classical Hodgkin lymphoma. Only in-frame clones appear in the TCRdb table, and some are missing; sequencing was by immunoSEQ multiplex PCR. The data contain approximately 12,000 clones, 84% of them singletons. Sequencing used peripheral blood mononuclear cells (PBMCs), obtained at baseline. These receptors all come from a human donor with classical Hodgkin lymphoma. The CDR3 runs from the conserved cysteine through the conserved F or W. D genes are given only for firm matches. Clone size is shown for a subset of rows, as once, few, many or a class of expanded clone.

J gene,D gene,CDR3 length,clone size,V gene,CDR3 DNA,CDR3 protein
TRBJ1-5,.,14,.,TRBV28,TGTGCCAGCAGTCCACACAGTAGCAATCAGCCCCAGCATTTT,CASSPHSSNQPQHF
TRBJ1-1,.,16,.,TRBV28,TGTGCCAGCAGTTTGGCAACACTCAGGTATAGCACTGAAGCTTTCTTT,CASSLATLRYSTEAFF
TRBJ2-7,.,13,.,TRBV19,TGTGCCAGTAGCATCGGGACATCTTACGAGCAGTACTTC,CASSIGTSYEQYF
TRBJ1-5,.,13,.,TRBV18,TGTGCCAGCTCACCAGGGGTGGGTCAGCCCCAGCATTTT,CASSPGVGQPQHF
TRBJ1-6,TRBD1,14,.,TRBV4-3,TGCGCCAGCACCCCACAGGGGGCGCGTTCACCCCTCCACTTT,CASTPQGARSPLHF
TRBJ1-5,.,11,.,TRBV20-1,TGCAGTGCCCCTTCCAGCAGCGCCCAGCATTTT,CSAPSSSAQHF
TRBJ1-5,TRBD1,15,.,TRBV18,TGTGCCAGCTCACTAAACAGGGGGTTCGGTCAGCCCCAGCATTTT,CASSLNRGFGQPQHF
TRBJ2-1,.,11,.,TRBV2,TGTGCCAGCAGCTCGGGAGTTGAGCAGTTCTTC,CASSSGVEQFF
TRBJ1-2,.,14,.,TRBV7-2,TGTGCCAGCAGCTTCGCAGGTTTCGACTATGGCTACACCTTC,CASSFAGFDYGYTF
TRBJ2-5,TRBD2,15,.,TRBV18,TGTGCCAGCTCATCTCGCGGACTAGCGAAAGAGACCCAGTACTTC,CASSSRGLAKETQYF
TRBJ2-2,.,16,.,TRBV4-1,TGCGCCAGCAGCCGAACAGGGACCTCGAACACCGGGGAGCTGTTTTTT,CASSRTGTSNTGELFF
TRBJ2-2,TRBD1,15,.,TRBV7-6,TGTGCCAGCAGCTTAGCGCGACAGGGGGCCGGGGAGCTGTTTTTT,CASSLARQGAGELFF
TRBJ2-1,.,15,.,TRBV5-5,TGTGCCAGCAGGGCCTCCCCCGGGAGCGGGAATGAGCAGTTCTTC,CASRASPGSGNEQFF
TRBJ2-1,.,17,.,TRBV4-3,TGCGCCAGCAGCCAAGATATCATCGGGGGCTCCTACAATGAGCAGTTCTTC,CASSQDIIGGSYNEQFF
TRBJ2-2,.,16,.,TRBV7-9,TGTGCCAGCAAAATAGGGGGTGGAGCGTACACCGGGGAGCTGTTTTTT,CASKIGGGAYTGELFF
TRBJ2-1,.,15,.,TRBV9,TGTGCCAGCAGCGTACGTTCGGTATCCTACAATGAGCAGTTCTTC,CASSVRSVSYNEQFF
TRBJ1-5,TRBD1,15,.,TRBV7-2,TGTGCCAGCAGCCTCAGGACAGGGCTTTTTCAGCCCCAGCATTTT,CASSLRTGLFQPQHF
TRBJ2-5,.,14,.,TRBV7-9,TGTGCCAGCAGCTGGAGACAGGCCCAAGAGACCCAGTACTTC,CASSWRQAQETQYF
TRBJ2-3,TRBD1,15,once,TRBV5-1,TGCGCCAGCAGCTTGGGACAGGGGAGAGGAGATACGCAGTATTTT,CASSLGQGRGDTQYF
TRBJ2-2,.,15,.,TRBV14,TGTGCCAGCAGCCCGGGGCAGGCGAACACCGGGGAGCTGTTTTTT,CASSPGQANTGELFF
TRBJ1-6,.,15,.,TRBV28,TGTGCCAGCAGTCCAGCAGGGTGGCAAGGCTCACCCCTCCACTTT,CASSPAGWQGSPLHF
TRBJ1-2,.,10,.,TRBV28,TGTGCCAGCAGTTCCTATGGCTACACCTTC,CASSSYGYTF
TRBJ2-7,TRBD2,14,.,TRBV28,TGTGCCAGCAGTGGGCGGGAGGACTCCTACGAGCAGTACTTC,CASSGREDSYEQYF
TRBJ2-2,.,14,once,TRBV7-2,TGTGCCAGCAGCTGGTCCACGCTGCCCGGGGAGCTGTTTTTT,CASSWSTLPGELFF
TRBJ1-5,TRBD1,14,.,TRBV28,TGTGCCAGCTGCCTAACAGGGGAGATTTGGCCCCAGCATTTT,CASCLTGEIWPQHF
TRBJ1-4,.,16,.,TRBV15,TGTGCCACCAGCAGAGATTTGGGGAAGGTTAATGAAAAACTGTTTTTT,CATSRDLGKVNEKLFF
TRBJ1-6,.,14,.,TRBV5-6,TGTGCCAGCAGCTTGGTGGGGGGCGATTCACCCCTCCACTTT,CASSLVGGDSPLHF
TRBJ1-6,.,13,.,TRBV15,TGTGCCACCAGCAGAGTTTATAATTCACCCCTCCACTTT,CATSRVYNSPLHF
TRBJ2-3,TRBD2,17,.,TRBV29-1,TGCAGCGTTTCTTTTCTTGGGACTAGCCTTATCCCAGATACGCAGTATTTT,CSVSFLGTSLIPDTQYF
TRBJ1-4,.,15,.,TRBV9,TGTGCCAGCAGCGTAGCGGCATCAACTAATGAAAAACTGTTTTTT,CASSVAASTNEKLFF
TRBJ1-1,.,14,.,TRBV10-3,TGTGCCATCACACCCCAGGGGTCAAGCACTGAAGCTTTCTTT,CAITPQGSSTEAFF
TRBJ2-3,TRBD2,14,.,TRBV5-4,TGTGCCAGCAGCCCCGGAACTAGCGCAGATACGCAGTATTTT,CASSPGTSADTQYF
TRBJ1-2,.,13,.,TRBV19,TGTGCCAGTAGTATAGTCTCCACTCGGGGCTACACCTTC,CASSIVSTRGYTF
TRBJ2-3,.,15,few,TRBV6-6,TGTGCCAGCAGTTACCCGACAGCTAGCACAGATACGCAGTATTTT,CASSYPTASTDTQYF
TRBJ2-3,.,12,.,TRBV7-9,TGTGCCAGCAGCCTGGACAGAGATACGCAGTATTTT,CASSLDRDTQYF
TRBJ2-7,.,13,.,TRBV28,TGTGCCAGCAGTTCAAGAGGTCCCTACGAGCAGTACTTC,CASSSRGPYEQYF
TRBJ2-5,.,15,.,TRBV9,TGTGCCAGCAGCCCCCAGGGGTTGGGGCGGGAGACCCAGTACTTC,CASSPQGLGRETQYF
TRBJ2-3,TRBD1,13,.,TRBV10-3,TGTGCCATCAGCCAGGGGGCAACAGATACGCAGTATTTT,CAISQGATDTQYF
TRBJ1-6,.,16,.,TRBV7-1,TGTGCCAGCAGCAAACCAGGACAGCCCTATAATTCACCCCTCCACTTT,CASSKPGQPYNSPLHF
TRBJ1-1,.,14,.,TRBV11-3,TGTGCCAGCAGCTTACACACACCCAACACTGAAGCTTTCTTT,CASSLHTPNTEAFF
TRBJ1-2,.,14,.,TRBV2,TGTGCCAGCAGTGAGGGGAGGACGAAGAGTGGCTACACCTTC,CASSEGRTKSGYTF
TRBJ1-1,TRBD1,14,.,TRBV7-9,TGTGCCAGCAGCGTCGACAGGGTTGGCACTGAAGCTTTCTTT,CASSVDRVGTEAFF
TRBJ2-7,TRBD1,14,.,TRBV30,TGTGCCTGGAGTGGGGCAGGGGGCAAATACGAGCAGTACTTC,CAWSGAGGKYEQYF
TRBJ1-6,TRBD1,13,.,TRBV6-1,TGTGCCAGCGGGACAGAGTATAATTCACCCCTCCACTTT,CASGTEYNSPLHF
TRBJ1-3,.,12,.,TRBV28,TGTGCCAGCAGTCCAAGACGAAACACCATATATTTT,CASSPRRNTIYF
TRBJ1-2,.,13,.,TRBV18,TGTGCCAGCTCACTGGCAGCCAGCTATGGCTACACCTTC,CASSLAASYGYTF
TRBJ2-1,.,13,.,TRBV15,TGTGCCACCAGCGTTACAGGCTACAATGAGCAGTTCTTC,CATSVTGYNEQFF
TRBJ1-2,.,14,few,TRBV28,TGTGCCAGCAGTACAGGGTTAGCTAACTATGGCTACACCTTC,CASSTGLANYGYTF
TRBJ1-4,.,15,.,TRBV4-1,TGCGCCAGCAGCCGATGGGGGAAAACGAATGAAAAACTGTTTTTT,CASSRWGKTNEKLFF
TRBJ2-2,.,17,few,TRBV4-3,TGCGCCAGCAGCCAAGCGCTCGGACCGTCGGACACCGGGGAGCTGTTTTTT,CASSQALGPSDTGELFF